Listed here are 8 T cell receptor beta chains from one sample, sequenced in a study of Graves' ophthalmopathy and Graves' hyperthyroidism. Amplification targeted the TCR beta CDR3 regions, with RNA transcripts as the source material. First-round RT-PCR with HTBI primers preceded a second-round multiplex PCR. TCRdb recomputed calls from the multiplex PCR reads with MiXCR, one row per CDR3 protein. This table holds roughly 480,000 distinct CDR3 sequences, approximately 14% found once. Sequenced input: blood. All receptors come from a woman in her twenties or thirties with Graves' ophthalmopathy.

Many counts were recorded for this clonotype. The chain uses TRBV25-1 and TRBJ2-4; TRBD1 matches 7 bases. The junction had 8 bases not matched to a gene; V was cut back by 6 bases and J by 0 bases. Germline V gene data show CDR1 as MGHDK and CDR2 as SYGVNS. CDR3 size: 16 residues. The CDR3 DNA reads as TGTGCCAGCAGGGAGACAGGGCTCCTAGCCAAAAACATTCAGTACTTC. Its protein product is CASRETGLLAKNIQYF.

This clonotype was counted ten times or more. V usage is TRBV10-3 and J usage is TRBJ1-1, with a tentative D call TRBD1 (6 bases). Germline lookup yields CDR1 ENHRY and CDR2 SYGVKD. V lost 10 bases and J 0 bases, leaving 12 bases between the germline ends. CDR3 length: 13 residues. The CDR3 loop is CATGDNVNTEAFF. CDR3 sequence (DNA): TGTGCCACAGGGGACAACGTGAACACTGAAGCTTTCTTT.

This clonotype has only a few counts. The chain has TRBV4-2 and TRBJ1-1; weak D call: TRBD1 (5 bases). Germline CDR1 LGHNA, CDR2 YNFKEQ. V lost 4 bases and J 4 bases, leaving 13 bases between the germline ends. CDR3 length: 14 residues. CDR3 in DNA: TGTGCCAGCAGCCCCCCTTCAGGGCTCACTGAAGCTTTCTTT. Translating it yields CASSPPSGLTEAFF.

This clonotype was recorded at least ten times. This chain joins TRBV28 and TRBJ1-5; 7 bases map to TRBD1. Germline V gene data show CDR1 as MDHEN and CDR2 as SYDVKM. This CDR3 has 18 residues. The V segment lost 5 bases and the J segment 4 bases; nucleotides outside the gene matches: 17. This chain's CDR3 is CASSPFFPGTADNQPQHF. CDR3 coding DNA: TGTGCCAGCAGTCCCTTTTTTCCTGGGACAGCCGATAATCAGCCCCAGCATTTT.

The table lists this clonotype with many counts. The CDR3 protein is CASSYSTGFQETQYF. CDR3 nucleotide sequence: TGCGCCAGCAGCTACTCTACTGGTTTTCAAGAGACCCAGTACTTC. The V gene is TRBV4-1, the J gene TRBJ2-5, with D unclear. This CDR3 is built from 15 residues. Per the germline V gene, CDR1 is MGHRA and CDR2 is YSYEKL. Trimming took 5 bases from V and 2 from J, leaving 15 bases between them.

V and J are TRBV9 and TRBJ2-3; 8 bases line up with TRBD1. Trimming took 7 bases from V and 0 from J; bases not matched to a gene: 7. The CDR3 length is 15 residues. Germline assignment: CDR1 SGDLS and CDR2 YYNGEE. CDR3 region: CASGVRTGSTDTQYF. DNA for the CDR3: TGTGCCAGCGGAGTGAGGACAGGGAGCACAGATACGCAGTATTTT. Full variable domain (remainder filled in from reference TRBV9 and TRBJ2-3): DSGVTQTPKHLITATGQRVTLRCSPRSGDLSVYWYQQSLDQGLQFLIQYYNGEERAKGNILERFSAQQFPDLHSELNLSSLELGDSALYFCASGVRTGSTDTQYFGPGTRLTVL.

Ten or more counts support this clonotype. Relative to the germline gene, one junction end is altered; a read error may explain this. V and J are TRBV2 and TRBJ2-7, with 11 positions matching TRBD1. Looked up from germline, CDR1 is SNHLY and CDR2 is FYNNEI. The CDR3 length is 14 residues. The CDR3 coding sequence is TGTGCCAGTAGTGAGGGACAGGGGGCCTACGAGCAGTACTTC. Its protein is CASSEGQGAYEQYF.

This clonotype has a handful of counts. The chain is built from TRBV6-5 and TRBJ2-1; 11 bases agree with TRBD2. Germline V lookup: CDR1 MNHEY, CDR2 SVGAGI. The trim removed 3 bases at V and 5 bases at J, leaving 3 bases unmatched. This CDR3 contains 15 residues. CDR3 protein: CASSYSGGANNEQFF. The DNA for the CDR3 is TGTGCCAGCAGTTATAGCGGGGGGGCAAACAATGAGCAGTTCTTC.